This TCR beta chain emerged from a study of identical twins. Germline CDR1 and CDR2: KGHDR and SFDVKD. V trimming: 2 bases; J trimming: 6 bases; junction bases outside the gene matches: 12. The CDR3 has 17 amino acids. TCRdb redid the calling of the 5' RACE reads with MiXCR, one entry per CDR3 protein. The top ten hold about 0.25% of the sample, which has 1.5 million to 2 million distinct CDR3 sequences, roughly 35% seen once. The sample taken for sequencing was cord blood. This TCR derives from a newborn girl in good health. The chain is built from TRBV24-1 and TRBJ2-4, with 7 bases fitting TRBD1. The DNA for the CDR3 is TGTGCCACCAGTGATTCCCAAGACAGGGCGTTCGGAAACATTCAGTACTTC. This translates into CATSDSQDRAFGNIQYF.